This T cell receptor (beta chain) was identified during a study of beta chain features in type 1 diabetes. The wider study: Patients and healthy donors were similar in age, gender and cell yields. All of the samples together had approximately 100,000,000 sorted cells examined.

Germline V gene lookup returns CDR1 SGHTA and CDR2 FQGNSA. CDR3 size: 15 residues. V was cut by 2 bases and J by 0 bases, with 5 bases left in between. The study, taken as a whole, reports: The similarity of naive, central memory and Treg TCRB repertoires appeared greater among patients than among healthy donors.

This clone was seen a handful of times. No antigen is known for it. Averaging about 100 mL, one heparinised blood draw was given by each donor. Expressed TCRB transcripts were sequenced because the isolated RNA had all been reverse transcribed beforehand. Sequencing used immunoSEQ multiplex PCR; TCRdb keeps in-frame clones, though not all of them. Among hundreds of thousands of clones, around 12% were seen once, and the ten largest hold around 0.02%. The chain carries TRBV7-2 and TRBJ1-6, with unresolved D. Sequenced: naive CD4+ T cells from blood. The clonotype comes from a man aged 18 to 30 in good health. CDR3 sequence (DNA): TGTGCCAGCAGCTTATGGAGCTCCTATAATTCACCCCTCCACTTT. It specifies CASSLWSSYNSPLHF.